The subject of this entry is one T cell receptor (beta chain). Its matching antigen is unknown. One end of the junction does not line up with germline, which may come from a read error. The sample originates from a study of blood T cells in healthy people across ages. Findings and limits, study-wide: When set beside aged donors, long-lived donors presented more naive CD4+ cells and higher diversity.

A second PCR of roughly 6 to 12 cycles used a sample-barcoded 5' primer and a J-beta primer mix. MiXCR, applied by TCRdb to the 5' RACE reads, yields one record per CDR3 protein. Here the sample spans about 650,000 distinct CDR3 sequences, about 32% being singletons. The germline V gene has CDR1 SGHNT and CDR2 YENEEA. The CDR3 totals 12 residues. Sample: blood. The V call is TRBV11-3, the J call TRBJ2-3; tentatively, D is TRBD1 (5 bases). This sequence was found in a woman older than 75 in good health. The CDR3 DNA follows: TGTGCCAACAGCCCTGACAGAGATACGCAGTATTTT. It is translated as CANSPDRDTQYF.